Listed below are T cell receptor beta chains from one sample, sequenced in a study of blood T cell repertoires in COVID-19. Data came from immunoSEQ multiplex PCR; TCRdb stores just in-frame clones and leaves some out. The data contain some 350,000 clones, under 95% of them singletons. The specimen was peripheral blood. These receptors were obtained from a woman between 18 and 30 years old who had recovered from COVID-19. CDR3s include the opening cysteine and the closing phenylalanine or tryptophan. Fields, in order: V gene, D gene, J gene, clone size, CDR3 protein, CDR3 DNA. A D gene is named only where the DNA matches it firmly. Where a row states a size, it is once, few, many or the class of an expanded clone; other rows omit it.

>TRBV6-2/TRBV6-3|NA|TRBJ2-1|NA
CASSRFGAVEQFF
TGTGCCAGCAGCAGGTTTGGAGCCGTTGAGCAGTTCTTC
>TRBV2|NA|TRBJ1-5|few
CASSPDVEYNQPQHF
TGTGCCAGCAGCCCAGACGTGGAGTACAATCAGCCCCAGCATTTT
>TRBV7-2|TRBD2|TRBJ2-2|NA
CASSLGIAGGRNTGELFF
TGTGCCAGCAGCTTAGGGATAGCGGGAGGGAGGAACACCGGGGAGCTGTTTTTT
>TRBV5-1|NA|TRBJ1-5|NA
CASSTMGGQPQHF
TGCGCCAGCAGCACAATGGGGGGGCAGCCCCAGCATTTT
>TRBV6-5|TRBD2|TRBJ2-2|NA
CASSYSGLNTGELFF
TGTGCCAGCAGTTACTCGGGACTAAACACCGGGGAGCTGTTTTTT
>TRBV30|NA|TRBJ2-3|NA
CACSGSFTDTQYF
TGTGCCTGCTCAGGTAGTTTCACAGATACGCAGTATTTT
>TRBV24-1|NA|TRBJ1-1|NA
CATSDTTGNTEAFF
TGTGCCACCAGTGACACGACAGGGAACACTGAAGCTTTCTTT
>TRBV6-5|NA|TRBJ1-2|NA
CASTRSLPPDGYTF
TGTGCCAGCACCCGTTCATTACCCCCGGATGGCTACACCTTC
>TRBV19|TRBD2|TRBJ2-3|NA
CASSIGLREGLQDTQYF
TGTGCCAGTAGTATAGGCTTGCGGGAGGGCCTCCAAGATACGCAGTATTTT
>TRBV7-2|NA|TRBJ1-1|NA
CASSLGGSGANTEAFF
TGTGCCAGCAGCTTAGGGGGTTCAGGGGCCAACACTGAAGCTTTCTTT
>TRBV18|NA|TRBJ2-1|NA
CASSHRQLQNEQFF
TGTGCCAGCTCACATCGACAGTTACAGAATGAGCAGTTCTTC
>TRBV5-1|NA|TRBJ2-3|NA
CASSLDPRVGDTQYF
TGCGCCAGCAGCTTGGACCCCAGGGTGGGGGATACGCAGTATTTT
>TRBV12-3/TRBV12-4|NA|TRBJ2-3|NA
CAGSGLEADTQYF
TGTGCCGGATCGGGACTCGAAGCAGATACGCAGTATTTT
>TRBV7-2|TRBD1|TRBJ1-2|NA
CASSLDRTSYGYTF
TGTGCCAGCAGCTTGGACAGGACTTCCTATGGCTACACCTTC
>TRBV4-3|NA|TRBJ2-3|NA
CASRGQSDTQYF
TGCGCCAGCAGGGGGCAATCGGATACGCAGTATTTT
>TRBV30|NA|TRBJ1-4|NA
CAWNSGSTTNEKLFF
TGTGCCTGGAACTCAGGGTCTACAACTAATGAAAAACTGTTTTTT
>TRBV2|NA|TRBJ1-5|NA
CASSGVNQPQHF
TGTGCCAGCAGTGGAGTAAACCAGCCCCAGCATTTT
>TRBV2|NA|TRBJ1-6|NA
CASSELGAYNSPLHF
TGTGCCAGCAGTGAACTGGGGGCTTATAATTCACCCCTCCACTTT
>TRBV18|TRBD1|TRBJ1-2|NA
CASSPAGQGLYGYTF
TGTGCCAGCTCACCGGCTGGACAGGGCCTCTATGGCTACACCTTC
>TRBV6-5|TRBD1|TRBJ1-1|NA
CASSWGSGGTEAFF
TGTGCCAGCAGTTGGGGGTCAGGGGGCACTGAAGCTTTCTTT
>TRBV4-3|NA|TRBJ2-1|once
CASSQDGGNLYNEQFF
TGCGCCAGCAGCCAAGATGGCGGGAATCTGTACAATGAGCAGTTCTTC
>TRBV30|TRBD1|TRBJ1-1|NA
CAWDRGSAEAFF
TGTGCCTGGGACAGGGGTTCTGCTGAAGCTTTCTTT
>TRBV6-4|TRBD1|TRBJ2-3|NA
CASSADREADTQYF
TGTGCCAGCAGTGCAGACAGGGAAGCAGATACGCAGTATTTT
>TRBV6-6|TRBD2|TRBJ2-2|few
CASSYFLAGDTGELFF
TGTGCCAGCAGTTACTTTCTAGCGGGAGACACCGGGGAGCTGTTTTTT
>TRBV27|NA|TRBJ2-1|NA
CASHGLTSSYNEQFF
TGTGCCAGCCACGGACTGACAAGCTCCTACAATGAGCAGTTCTTC
>TRBV27|NA|TRBJ2-1|once
CASSFASINEQFF
TGTGCCAGCAGTTTTGCTAGCATCAATGAGCAGTTCTTC
>TRBV14|NA|TRBJ1-1|NA
CASSQEVFGSEAFF
TGTGCCAGCAGCCAAGAGGTGTTTGGCTCTGAAGCTTTCTTT
>TRBV18|NA|TRBJ1-2|NA
CASSPKRGAVNGYTF
TGTGCCAGCTCACCTAAACGGGGGGCGGTGAATGGCTACACCTTC
>TRBV18|TRBD1|TRBJ1-1|NA
CASSQGTGEKAFF
TGTGCCAGCTCACAAGGGACAGGGGAGAAAGCTTTCTTT
>TRBV5-4|NA|TRBJ2-1|NA
CASSLDLVGGNEQFF
TGTGCCAGCAGTCTTGACCTTGTCGGCGGCAATGAGCAGTTCTTC
>TRBV27|TRBD1|TRBJ1-5|NA
CASGPGTGGHQPQHF
TGTGCCAGCGGACCTGGGACAGGGGGCCATCAGCCCCAGCATTTT
>TRBV5-5|NA|TRBJ1-2|NA
CASSQQPGVYGYTF
TGTGCCAGCAGCCAACAGCCAGGGGTTTATGGCTACACCTTC
>TRBV5-1|TRBD2|TRBJ2-1|NA
CASRSGGSGDEQFF
TGCGCCAGTAGAAGCGGGGGGTCCGGAGATGAGCAGTTCTTC
>TRBV10-3|NA|TRBJ2-1|NA
CAISVDGGYNEQFF
TGTGCCATCAGTGTGGACGGGGGATACAATGAGCAGTTCTTC
>TRBV11-3|TRBD1|TRBJ2-5|NA
CASSWDREYQETQYF
TGTGCCAGCAGCTGGGACAGGGAGTACCAAGAGACCCAGTACTTC
>TRBV5-6|TRBD1|TRBJ1-4|NA
CASSPRGRYEKLFF
TGTGCCAGCAGCCCGAGGGGGCGTTATGAAAAACTGTTTTTT
>TRBV4-1|TRBD1|TRBJ2-2|NA
CASSQEQGVTGELFF
TGCGCCAGCAGCCAAGAGCAGGGGGTCACCGGGGAGCTGTTTTTT
>TRBV11-3|TRBD2|TRBJ2-3|NA
CASSSRTSPVDTQYF
TGTGCCAGCAGCTCCCGGACTAGCCCTGTAGATACGCAGTATTTT
>TRBV5-4|TRBD1|TRBJ1-2|few
CASSLRQGAYGYTF
TGTGCCAGCAGCCTCCGTCAGGGGGCCTATGGCTACACCTTC
>TRBV7-2|TRBD1|TRBJ1-2|NA
CASSTDRAAGYTF
TGTGCCAGCAGCACAGACAGGGCGGCTGGCTACACCTTC
>TRBV29-1|TRBD2|TRBJ2-1|NA
CSVNGGTSGYNEQFF
TGCAGCGTTAATGGCGGGACTAGCGGATACAATGAGCAGTTCTTC
>TRBV30|NA|TRBJ1-2|NA
CAWVRDDGGYTF
TGTGCCTGGGTGCGGGACGACGGAGGCTACACCTTC
>TRBV28|NA|TRBJ1-2|NA
CASSLVLLGYGYTF
TGTGCCAGCAGTTTAGTCTTGCTAGGCTATGGCTACACCTTC
>TRBV6-5|TRBD1|TRBJ1-1|NA
CASSYSQGGTEAFF
TGTGCCAGCAGTTACTCACAGGGGGGCACTGAAGCTTTCTTT
>TRBV4-3|NA|TRBJ1-2|once
CASSQERVSYGYTF
TGCGCCAGCAGCCAGGAGAGGGTTTCCTATGGCTACACCTTC
>TRBV14|TRBD2|TRBJ2-4|once
CASSQQPPWLAGGRAKNIQYF
TGTGCCAGCAGCCAACAACCCCCTTGGCTAGCGGGAGGCCGAGCCAAAAACATTCAGTACTTC
>TRBV4-2|TRBD2|TRBJ2-5|NA
CASSQDGGRASWETQYF
TGTGCCAGCAGCCAAGATGGAGGGAGGGCCAGTTGGGAGACCCAGTACTTC
>TRBV5-1|TRBD2|TRBJ2-5|NA
CASSPLAGEETQYF
TGCGCCAGCAGCCCACTAGCGGGGGAAGAGACCCAGTACTTC
>TRBV14|NA|TRBJ1-1|NA
CASSQDLGRGAFF
TGTGCCAGCAGCCAAGATCTTGGAAGGGGAGCTTTCTTT